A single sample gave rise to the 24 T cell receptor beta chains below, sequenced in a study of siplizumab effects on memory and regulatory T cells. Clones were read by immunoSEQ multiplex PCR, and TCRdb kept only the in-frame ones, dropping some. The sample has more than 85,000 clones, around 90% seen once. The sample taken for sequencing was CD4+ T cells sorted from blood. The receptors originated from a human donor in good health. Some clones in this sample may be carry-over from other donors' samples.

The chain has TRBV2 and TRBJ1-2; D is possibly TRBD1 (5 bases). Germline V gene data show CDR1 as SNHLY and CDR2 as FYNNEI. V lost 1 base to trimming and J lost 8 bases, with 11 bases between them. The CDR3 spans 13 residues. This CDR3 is CASSEDRNRGYTF. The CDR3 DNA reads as TGTGCCAGCAGTGAAGACAGGAATCGGGGCTACACCTTC.

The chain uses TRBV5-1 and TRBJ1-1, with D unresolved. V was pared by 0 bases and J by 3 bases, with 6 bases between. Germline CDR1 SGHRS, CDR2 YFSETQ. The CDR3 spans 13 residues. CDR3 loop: CASSLAGYTEAFF. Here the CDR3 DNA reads TGCGCCAGCAGCTTGGCGGGGTACACTGAAGCTTTCTTT.

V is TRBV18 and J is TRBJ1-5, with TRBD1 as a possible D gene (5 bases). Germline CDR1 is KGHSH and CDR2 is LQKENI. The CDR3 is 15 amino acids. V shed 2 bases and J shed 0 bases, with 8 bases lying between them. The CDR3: CASSPWGFSNQPQHF. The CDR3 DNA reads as TGTGCCAGCTCACCATGGGGGTTTAGCAATCAGCCCCAGCATTTT.

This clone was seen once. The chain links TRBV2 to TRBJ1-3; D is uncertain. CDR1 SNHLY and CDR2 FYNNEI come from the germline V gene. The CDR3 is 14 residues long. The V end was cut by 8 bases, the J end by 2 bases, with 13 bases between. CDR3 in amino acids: CASLPVEAGNTIYF. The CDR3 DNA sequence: TGTGCCAGCCTCCCGGTAGAGGCTGGAAACACCATATATTTT.

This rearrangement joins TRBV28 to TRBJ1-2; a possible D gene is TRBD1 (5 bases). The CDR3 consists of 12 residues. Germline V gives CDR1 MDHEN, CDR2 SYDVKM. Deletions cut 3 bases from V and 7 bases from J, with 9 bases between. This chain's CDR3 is CASSLSGFGYTF. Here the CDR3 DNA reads TGTGCCAGCAGTTTGTCAGGGTTTGGCTACACCTTC.

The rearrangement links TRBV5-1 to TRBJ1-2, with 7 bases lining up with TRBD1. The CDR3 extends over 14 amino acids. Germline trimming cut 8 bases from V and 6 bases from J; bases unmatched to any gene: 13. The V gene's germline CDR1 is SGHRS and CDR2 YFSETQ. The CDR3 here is CASNHGTAEHGYTF. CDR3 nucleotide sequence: TGCGCCAGTAATCATGGGACAGCTGAGCATGGCTACACCTTC.

The CDR3 spells CASSRGTAISGANVLTF. The CDR3 nucleotides are TGTGCCAGCAGCCGAGGGACAGCTATCTCTGGGGCCAACGTCCTGACTTTC. The rearrangement uses TRBV14 and TRBJ2-6, with TRBD1 matching 7 bases. The CDR3 is 17 residues long. The germline gives CDR1 SGHDN, CDR2 FVKESK. The junction had 6 bases not matched to a gene; V was cut back by 4 bases and J by 0 bases.

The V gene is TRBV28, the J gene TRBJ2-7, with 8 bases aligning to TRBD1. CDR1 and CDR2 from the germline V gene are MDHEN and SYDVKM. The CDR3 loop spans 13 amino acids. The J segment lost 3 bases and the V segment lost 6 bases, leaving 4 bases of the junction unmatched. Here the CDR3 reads CASRAGGFYEQYF. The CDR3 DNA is TGTGCCAGCAGGGCAGGGGGCTTCTACGAGCAGTACTTC.

The CDR3 protein is CSVEGTGGSEQYF. CDR3 DNA sequence: TGCAGCGTTGAAGGGACAGGGGGCAGCGAGCAGTACTTC. The chain is built from TRBV29-1 and TRBJ2-7; TRBD1 aligns across 11 bases. The CDR3 covers 13 residues. CDR1 is SQVTM and CDR2 is ANQGSEA in the germline V gene. With 1 base clipped from V and 6 bases from J, the junction kept 2 bases outside the gene matches.

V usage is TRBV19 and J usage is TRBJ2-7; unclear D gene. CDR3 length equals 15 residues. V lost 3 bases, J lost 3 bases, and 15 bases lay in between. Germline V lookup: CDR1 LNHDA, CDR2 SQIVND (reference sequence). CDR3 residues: CASSIRGTAYYEQYF. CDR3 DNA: TGTGCCAGTAGTATTCGTGGCACGGCATACTACGAGCAGTACTTC.

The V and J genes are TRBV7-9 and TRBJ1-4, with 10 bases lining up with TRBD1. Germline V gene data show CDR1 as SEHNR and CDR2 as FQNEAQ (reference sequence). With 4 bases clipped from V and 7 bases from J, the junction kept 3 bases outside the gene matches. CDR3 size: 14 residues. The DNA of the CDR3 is TGTGCCAGCAGCTCGAGACAGGGGGCTGAAAAACTGTTTTTT. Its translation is CASSSRQGAEKLFF.

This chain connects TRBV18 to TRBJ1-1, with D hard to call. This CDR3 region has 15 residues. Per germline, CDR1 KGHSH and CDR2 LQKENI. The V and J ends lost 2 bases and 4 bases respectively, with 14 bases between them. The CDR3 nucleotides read TGTGCCAGCTCACCAGTCCCGTCCCGGAGCACTGAAGCTTTCTTT. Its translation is CASSPVPSRSTEAFF.

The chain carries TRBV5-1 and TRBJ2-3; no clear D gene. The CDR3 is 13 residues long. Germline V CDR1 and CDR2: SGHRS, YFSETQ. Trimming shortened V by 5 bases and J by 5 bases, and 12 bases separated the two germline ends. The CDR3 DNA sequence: TGCGCCAGCAGAGCTGGGGAAATAGATACGCAGTATTTT. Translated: CASRAGEIDTQYF.

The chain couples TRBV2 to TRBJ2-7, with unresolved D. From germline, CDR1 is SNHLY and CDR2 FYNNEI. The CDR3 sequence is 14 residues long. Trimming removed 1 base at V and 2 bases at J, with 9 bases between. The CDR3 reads CASSEGRVPYEQYF. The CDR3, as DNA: TGTGCCAGCAGTGAAGGCAGAGTTCCCTACGAGCAGTACTTC. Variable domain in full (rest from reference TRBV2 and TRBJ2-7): EPEVTQTPSHQVTQMGQEVILRCVPISNHLYFYWYRQILGQKVEFLVSFYNNEISEKSEIFDDQFSVERPDGSNFTLKIRSTKLEDSAMYFCASSEGRVPYEQYFGPGTRLTVT.

Here the CDR3 reads CASSPRGGGVSDTEAFF. The CDR3 DNA is TGTGCCAGCAGCCCCCGTGGAGGTGGAGTGTCAGACACTGAAGCTTTCTTT. V gene TRBV5-5 combines with J gene TRBJ1-1; D unclear. V dropped 4 bases and J dropped 3 bases, with 22 bases sitting between them. Germline loops: CDR1 SGHKS, CDR2 YYEKEE (reference sequence). The CDR3 loop spans 17 amino acids.

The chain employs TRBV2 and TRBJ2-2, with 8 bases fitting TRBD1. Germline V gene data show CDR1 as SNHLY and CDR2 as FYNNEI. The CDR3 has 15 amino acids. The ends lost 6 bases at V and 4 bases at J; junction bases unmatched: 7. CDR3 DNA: TGTGCCAGCAGGGACGGGACAGGCGGCACCGGGGAGCTGTTTTTT. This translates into CASRDGTGGTGELFF.

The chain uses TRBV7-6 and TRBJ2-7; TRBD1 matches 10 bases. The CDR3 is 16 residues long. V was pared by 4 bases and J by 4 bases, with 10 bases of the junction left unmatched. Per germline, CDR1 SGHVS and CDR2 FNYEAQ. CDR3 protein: CASSSYSRTGGYEQYF. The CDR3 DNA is TGTGCCAGCAGCTCCTACTCCCGGACAGGGGGTTACGAGCAGTACTTC.

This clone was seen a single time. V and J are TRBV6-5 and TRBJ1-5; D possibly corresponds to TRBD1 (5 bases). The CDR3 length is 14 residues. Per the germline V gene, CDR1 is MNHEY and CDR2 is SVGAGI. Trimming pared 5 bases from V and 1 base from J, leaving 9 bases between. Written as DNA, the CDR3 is TGTGCCAGCAGTGAACGGGACAGCAATCAGCCCCAGCATTTT. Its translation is CASSERDSNQPQHF.

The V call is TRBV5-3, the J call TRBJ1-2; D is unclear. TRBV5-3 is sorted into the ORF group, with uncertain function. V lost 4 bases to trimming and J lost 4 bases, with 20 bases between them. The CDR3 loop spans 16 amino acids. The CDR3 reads CARSPHIRSQPYGYTF. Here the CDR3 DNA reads TGTGCCAGAAGCCCGCATATAAGGTCGCAACCCTATGGCTACACCTTC.

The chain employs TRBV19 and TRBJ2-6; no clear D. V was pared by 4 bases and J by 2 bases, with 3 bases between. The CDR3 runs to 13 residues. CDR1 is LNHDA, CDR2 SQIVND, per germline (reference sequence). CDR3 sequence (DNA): TGTGCCAGTAGTACTACTGGGGCCAACGTCCTGACTTTC. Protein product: CASSTTGANVLTF.

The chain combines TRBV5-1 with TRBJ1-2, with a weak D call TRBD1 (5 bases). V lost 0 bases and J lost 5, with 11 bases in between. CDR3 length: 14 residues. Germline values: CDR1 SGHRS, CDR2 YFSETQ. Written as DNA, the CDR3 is TGCGCCAGCAGCTTGGAGCGACAGAATTATGGCTACACCTTC. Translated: CASSLERQNYGYTF.

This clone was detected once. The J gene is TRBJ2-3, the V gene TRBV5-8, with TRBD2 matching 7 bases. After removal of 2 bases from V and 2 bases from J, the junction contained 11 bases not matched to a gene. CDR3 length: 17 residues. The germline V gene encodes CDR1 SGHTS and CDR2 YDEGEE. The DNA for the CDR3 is TGTGCCAGCAGCTTCCTATTAGGGAGGGGAGACACAGATACGCAGTATTTT. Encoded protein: CASSFLLGRGDTDTQYF.

DNA of the CDR3: TGCGCCAGCAGCGGGAATCCCGGGACTGGGGGTGAGAAACTGTTTTTT. The encoded protein is CASSGNPGTGGEKLFF. The chain joins TRBV5-1 to TRBJ1-4, with a tentative D call TRBD1 (5 bases). The ends were cut back, 4 bases at V and 11 bases at J, with 24 bases in the middle. Germline CDR1 is SGHRS and CDR2 is YFSETQ. This CDR3 spans 16 amino acids.

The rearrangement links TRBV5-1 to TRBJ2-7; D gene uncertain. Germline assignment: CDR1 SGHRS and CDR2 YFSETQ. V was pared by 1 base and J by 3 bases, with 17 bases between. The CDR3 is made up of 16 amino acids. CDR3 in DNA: TGCGCCAGCAGCTTGAATCTGGGAAATTCGGGCTACGAGCAGTACTTC. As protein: CASSLNLGNSGYEQYF.